This TCR beta chain originates from a study of blood T cell repertoires in COVID-19. Across the whole study: Both acute and convalescent COVID-19 samples were obtained from the United States, Italy and Spain.

The data were produced by immunoSEQ multiplex PCR, yet TCRdb's version contains in-frame clones alone and is incomplete. Among 490,000 or so clones, roughly 88% were seen once, and the ten largest hold 1.5% to 2%. Trimming cost V 4 bases and J 4 bases; bases outside gene matches: 9. Germline-derived CDR1 and CDR2 are SGHDN and FVKESK. The CDR3 loop spans 17 amino acids. Participants' own reports of clinical history determined their cohort assignment. V and J are TRBV14 and TRBJ1-6, with 8 bases fitting TRBD1. This sequence originates from a woman between 40 and 55 years old who had recovered from COVID-19. The sample comprised PBMCs or T cells enriched from blood (not recorded which). The CDR3 reads CASSREGTGLYNSPLHF. CDR3 DNA sequence: TGTGCCAGCAGCCGAGAGGGGACAGGCCTATATAATTCACCCCTCCACTTT.